This T cell receptor (beta chain) was identified in a study of blood T cells in healthy people across ages. The CDR3 loop spans 17 amino acids. V shed 7 bases and J shed 8 bases, with 27 bases lying between them. Germline CDR1 and CDR2: MDHEN and SYDVKM. A sample-barcoded 5' primer and a J-beta primer mix were used in a second PCR of about 6 to 11 cycles. TCRdb reprocessed the 5' RACE reads via MiXCR and lists one record per CDR3 protein. The table lists about 1 million distinct CDR3 sequences, 25% of them singletons. This sample was also put to use in a study of T cells of mothers and their children. That work states: The whole RNA yield was converted to cDNA, approximately 1.6 ug per 15 ul.

The clonotype originates from a girl aged 2 to 10 in good health. The sample taken for sequencing was blood. The chain recombines TRBV28 with TRBJ2-1; the D call may be TRBD1 or TRBD2 (5 bases each). The CDR3 coding sequence is TGTGCCAGCACCGATGGAACCGGGGCTCATTTTGTCGATGAGCAGTTCTTC. The encoded protein is CASTDGTGAHFVDEQFF.